This T cell receptor (beta chain) was retrieved from a study of early stage breast cancer tumors. The CDR3 runs 13 residues. From germline, CDR1 is LGHNA and CDR2 YNFKEQ. Trimming pared 3 bases from V and 3 bases from J, leaving 9 bases between. Data came from immunoSEQ multiplex PCR; TCRdb stores just in-frame clones and leaves some out. The sample lists 20,000 to 25,000 clones; about 70% were seen once. This TCR was sampled from a person in their 60s with breast cancer. The sequenced sample consisted of blood. J is TRBJ2-7 and V is TRBV4-2; D possibly corresponds to TRBD1 (5 bases). This CDR3 reads CASSQNRYYEQYF. The CDR3 region has the DNA TGTGCCAGCAGCCAGAACAGGTACTACGAGCAGTACTTC.